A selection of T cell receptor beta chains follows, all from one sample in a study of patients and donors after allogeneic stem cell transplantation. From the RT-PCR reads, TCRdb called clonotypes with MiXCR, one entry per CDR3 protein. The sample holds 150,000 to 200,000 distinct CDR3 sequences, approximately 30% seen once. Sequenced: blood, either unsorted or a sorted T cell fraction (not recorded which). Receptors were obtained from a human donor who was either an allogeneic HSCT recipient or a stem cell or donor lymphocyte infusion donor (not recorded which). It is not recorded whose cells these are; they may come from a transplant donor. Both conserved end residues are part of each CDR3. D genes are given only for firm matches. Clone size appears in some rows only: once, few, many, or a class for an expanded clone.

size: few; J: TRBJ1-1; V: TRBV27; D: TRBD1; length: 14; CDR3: CASRWTGGHTEAFF; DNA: TGTGCCAGCAGGTGGACAGGGGGTCACACTGAAGCTTTCTTT
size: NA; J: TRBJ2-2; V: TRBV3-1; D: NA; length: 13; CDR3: CASSQTDTGELFF; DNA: TGTGCCAGCAGCCAAACGGACACCGGGGAGCTGTTTTTT
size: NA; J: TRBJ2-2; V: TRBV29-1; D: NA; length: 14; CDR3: CSVPGGANTGELFF; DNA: TGCAGCGTTCCGGGCGGGGCAAACACCGGGGAGCTGTTTTTT
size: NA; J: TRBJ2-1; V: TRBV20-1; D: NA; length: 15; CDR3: CSAPAGTSNKDEQFF; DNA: TGCAGTGCTCCGGCGGGGACATCCAATAAAGATGAGCAGTTCTTC
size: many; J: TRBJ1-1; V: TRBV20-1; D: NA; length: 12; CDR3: CSASGVVTEAFF; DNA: TGCAGTGCTAGTGGAGTCGTTACTGAAGCTTTCTTT
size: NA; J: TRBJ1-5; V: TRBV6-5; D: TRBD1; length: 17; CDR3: CASSLGQAWGCNQPQHF; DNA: TGTGCCAGCAGCCTCGGACAGGCCTGGGGGTGCAATCAGCCCCAGCATTTT
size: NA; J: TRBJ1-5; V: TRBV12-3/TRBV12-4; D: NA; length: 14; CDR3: CASSLQGWDQPQHF; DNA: TGTGCCAGCAGTTTACAGGGATGGGATCAGCCCCAGCATTTT
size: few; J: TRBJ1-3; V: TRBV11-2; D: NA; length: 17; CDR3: CASSPQVVPYSGNTIYF; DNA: TGTGCCAGCAGCCCACAGGTCGTCCCATACTCTGGAAACACCATATATTTT
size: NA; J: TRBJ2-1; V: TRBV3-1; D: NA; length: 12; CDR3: CASSLIHNEQFF; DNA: TGTGCCAGCAGCCTGATACACAATGAGCAGTTCTTC
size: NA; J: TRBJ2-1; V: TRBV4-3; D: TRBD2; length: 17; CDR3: CASSQDPASGPYNEQFF; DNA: TGCGCCAGCAGCCAAGATCCGGCTAGCGGACCCTACAATGAGCAGTTCTTC
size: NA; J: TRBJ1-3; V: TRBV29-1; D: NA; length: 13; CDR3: CSVNQGMGNTIYF; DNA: TGCAGCGTTAATCAGGGAATGGGAAACACCATATATTTT
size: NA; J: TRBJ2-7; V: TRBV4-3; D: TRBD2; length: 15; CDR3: CASSQDQGGPYEQYF; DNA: TGCGCCAGCAGCCAAGATCAGGGAGGGCCCTACGAGCAGTACTTC
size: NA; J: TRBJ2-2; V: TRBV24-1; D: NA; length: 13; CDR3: CATSPSGAGELFF; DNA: TGTGCCACCAGCCCATCAGGGGCCGGGGAGCTGTTTTTT
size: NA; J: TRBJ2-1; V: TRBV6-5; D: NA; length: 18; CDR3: CASSYSTFGRAFTREQFF; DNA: TGTGCCAGCAGTTACTCGACTTTCGGCAGGGCCTTTACAAGGGAGCAGTTCTTC
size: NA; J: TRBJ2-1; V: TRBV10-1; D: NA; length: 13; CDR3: CASSESAGNEQFF; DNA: TGCGCCAGCAGTGAGTCGGCGGGAAATGAGCAGTTCTTC
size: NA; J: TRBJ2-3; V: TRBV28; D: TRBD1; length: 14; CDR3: CASSRTGAEDTQYF; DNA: TGTGCCAGCAGTCGGACAGGGGCGGAAGATACGCAGTATTTT
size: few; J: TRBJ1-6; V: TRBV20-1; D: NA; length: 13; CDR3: CSAPDAYNSPLHF; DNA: TGCAGTGCTCCTGACGCTTATAATTCACCCCTCCACTTT
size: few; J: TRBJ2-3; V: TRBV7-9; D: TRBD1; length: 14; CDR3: CASSFGQGTDTQYF; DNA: TGTGCCAGCAGCTTTGGACAGGGCACAGATACGCAGTATTTT
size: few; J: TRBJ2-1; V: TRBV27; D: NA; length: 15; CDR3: CASSWDKIPYNEQFF; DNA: TGTGCCAGCAGTTGGGACAAGATTCCCTACAATGAGCAGTTCTTC
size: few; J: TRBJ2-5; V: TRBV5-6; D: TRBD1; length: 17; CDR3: CASSSDRERLQQETQYF; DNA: TGTGCCAGCAGCTCCGACAGGGAGAGGCTTCAACAAGAGACCCAGTACTTC
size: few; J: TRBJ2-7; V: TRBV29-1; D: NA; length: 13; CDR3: CSVEDRTDYEQYF; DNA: TGCAGCGTTGAAGATAGGACAGACTACGAGCAGTACTTC
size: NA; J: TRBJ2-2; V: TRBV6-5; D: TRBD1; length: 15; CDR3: CASSPTGVWTGELFF; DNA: TGTGCCAGCAGTCCCACAGGGGTTTGGACCGGGGAGCTGTTTTTT
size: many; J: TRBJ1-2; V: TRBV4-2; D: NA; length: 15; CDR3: CASSQDLGGRYGYTF; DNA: TGTGCCAGCAGCCAAGATCTCGGCGGCAGATATGGCTACACCTTC
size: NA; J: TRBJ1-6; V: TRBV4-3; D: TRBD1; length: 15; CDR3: CASSQGQVYNSPLHF; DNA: TGCGCCAGCAGCCAGGGACAGGTTTATAATTCACCCCTCCACTTT
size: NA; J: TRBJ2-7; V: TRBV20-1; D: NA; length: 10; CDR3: CSAKSYEQYF; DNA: TGCAGTGCTAAGAGCTACGAGCAGTACTTC
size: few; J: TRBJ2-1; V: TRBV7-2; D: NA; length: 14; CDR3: CASNPRVLSAEQFF; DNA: TGTGCCAGCAACCCGAGGGTTCTCTCGGCTGAGCAGTTCTTC
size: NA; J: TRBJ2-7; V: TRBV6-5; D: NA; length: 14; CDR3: CASTGSYDSYEQYF; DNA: TGTGCCAGCACGGGCAGCTACGACTCCTACGAGCAGTACTTC
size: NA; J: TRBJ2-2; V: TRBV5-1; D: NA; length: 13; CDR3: CASRASSTGELFF; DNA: TGCGCCAGCAGAGCCAGTAGCACCGGGGAGCTGTTTTTT
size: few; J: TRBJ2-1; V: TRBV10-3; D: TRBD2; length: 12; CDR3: CAISGASGSVFF; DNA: TGTGCCATCAGTGGGGCTAGCGGGAGTGTGTTCTTC
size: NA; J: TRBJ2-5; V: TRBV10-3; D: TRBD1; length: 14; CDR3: CAISERQGEETQYF; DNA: TGTGCCATCAGTGAGCGACAGGGGGAAGAGACCCAGTACTTC
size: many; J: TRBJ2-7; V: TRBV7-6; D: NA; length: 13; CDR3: CASSLAWGSEQYF; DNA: TGTGCCAGCAGCTTAGCATGGGGTTCCGAGCAGTACTTC
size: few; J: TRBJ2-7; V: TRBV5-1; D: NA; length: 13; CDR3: CASSLGRAYEQYF; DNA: TGCGCCAGCAGCTTGGGCAGGGCCTACGAGCAGTACTTC
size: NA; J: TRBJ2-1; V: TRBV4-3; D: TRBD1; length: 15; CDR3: CASASDRVTYNEQFF; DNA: TGCGCCAGCGCCTCCGACAGGGTAACCTACAATGAGCAGTTCTTC
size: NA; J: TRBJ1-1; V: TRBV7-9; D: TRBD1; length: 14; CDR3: CASSLQGVSTEAFF; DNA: TGTGCCAGCAGCTTACAGGGGGTGAGCACTGAAGCTTTCTTT
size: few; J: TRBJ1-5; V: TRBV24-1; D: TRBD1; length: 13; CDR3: CATSDFRTGAQHF; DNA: TGTGCCACCAGTGATTTTCGGACAGGGGCCCAGCATTTT
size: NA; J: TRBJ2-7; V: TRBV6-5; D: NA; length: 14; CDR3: CASSYSLDRLEQYF; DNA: TGTGCCAGCAGTTACTCCTTGGACCGCCTGGAGCAGTACTTC